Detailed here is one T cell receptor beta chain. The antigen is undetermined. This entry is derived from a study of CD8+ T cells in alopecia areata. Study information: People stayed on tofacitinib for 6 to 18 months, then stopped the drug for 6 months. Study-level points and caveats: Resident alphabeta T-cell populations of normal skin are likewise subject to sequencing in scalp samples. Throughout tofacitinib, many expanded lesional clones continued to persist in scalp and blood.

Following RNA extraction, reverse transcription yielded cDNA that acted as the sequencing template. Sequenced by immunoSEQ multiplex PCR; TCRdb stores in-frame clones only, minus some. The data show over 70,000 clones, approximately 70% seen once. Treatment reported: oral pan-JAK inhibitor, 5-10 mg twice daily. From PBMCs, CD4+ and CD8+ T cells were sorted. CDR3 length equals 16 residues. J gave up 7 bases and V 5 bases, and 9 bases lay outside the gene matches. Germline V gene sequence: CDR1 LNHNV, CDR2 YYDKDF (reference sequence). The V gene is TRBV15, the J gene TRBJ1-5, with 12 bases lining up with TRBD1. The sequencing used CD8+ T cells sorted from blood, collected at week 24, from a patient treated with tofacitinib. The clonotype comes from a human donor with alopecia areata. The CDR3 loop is CATSWGTGGARQPQHF. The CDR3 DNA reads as TGTGCCACCAGCTGGGGGACAGGGGGCGCGAGACAGCCCCAGCATTTT. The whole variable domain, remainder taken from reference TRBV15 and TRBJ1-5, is DAMVIQNPRYQVTQFGKPVTLSCSQTLNHNVMYWYQQKSSQAPKLLFHYYDKDFNNEADTPDNFQSRRPNTSFCFLDIRSPGLGDTAMYLCATSWGTGGARQPQHFGDGTRLSIL.